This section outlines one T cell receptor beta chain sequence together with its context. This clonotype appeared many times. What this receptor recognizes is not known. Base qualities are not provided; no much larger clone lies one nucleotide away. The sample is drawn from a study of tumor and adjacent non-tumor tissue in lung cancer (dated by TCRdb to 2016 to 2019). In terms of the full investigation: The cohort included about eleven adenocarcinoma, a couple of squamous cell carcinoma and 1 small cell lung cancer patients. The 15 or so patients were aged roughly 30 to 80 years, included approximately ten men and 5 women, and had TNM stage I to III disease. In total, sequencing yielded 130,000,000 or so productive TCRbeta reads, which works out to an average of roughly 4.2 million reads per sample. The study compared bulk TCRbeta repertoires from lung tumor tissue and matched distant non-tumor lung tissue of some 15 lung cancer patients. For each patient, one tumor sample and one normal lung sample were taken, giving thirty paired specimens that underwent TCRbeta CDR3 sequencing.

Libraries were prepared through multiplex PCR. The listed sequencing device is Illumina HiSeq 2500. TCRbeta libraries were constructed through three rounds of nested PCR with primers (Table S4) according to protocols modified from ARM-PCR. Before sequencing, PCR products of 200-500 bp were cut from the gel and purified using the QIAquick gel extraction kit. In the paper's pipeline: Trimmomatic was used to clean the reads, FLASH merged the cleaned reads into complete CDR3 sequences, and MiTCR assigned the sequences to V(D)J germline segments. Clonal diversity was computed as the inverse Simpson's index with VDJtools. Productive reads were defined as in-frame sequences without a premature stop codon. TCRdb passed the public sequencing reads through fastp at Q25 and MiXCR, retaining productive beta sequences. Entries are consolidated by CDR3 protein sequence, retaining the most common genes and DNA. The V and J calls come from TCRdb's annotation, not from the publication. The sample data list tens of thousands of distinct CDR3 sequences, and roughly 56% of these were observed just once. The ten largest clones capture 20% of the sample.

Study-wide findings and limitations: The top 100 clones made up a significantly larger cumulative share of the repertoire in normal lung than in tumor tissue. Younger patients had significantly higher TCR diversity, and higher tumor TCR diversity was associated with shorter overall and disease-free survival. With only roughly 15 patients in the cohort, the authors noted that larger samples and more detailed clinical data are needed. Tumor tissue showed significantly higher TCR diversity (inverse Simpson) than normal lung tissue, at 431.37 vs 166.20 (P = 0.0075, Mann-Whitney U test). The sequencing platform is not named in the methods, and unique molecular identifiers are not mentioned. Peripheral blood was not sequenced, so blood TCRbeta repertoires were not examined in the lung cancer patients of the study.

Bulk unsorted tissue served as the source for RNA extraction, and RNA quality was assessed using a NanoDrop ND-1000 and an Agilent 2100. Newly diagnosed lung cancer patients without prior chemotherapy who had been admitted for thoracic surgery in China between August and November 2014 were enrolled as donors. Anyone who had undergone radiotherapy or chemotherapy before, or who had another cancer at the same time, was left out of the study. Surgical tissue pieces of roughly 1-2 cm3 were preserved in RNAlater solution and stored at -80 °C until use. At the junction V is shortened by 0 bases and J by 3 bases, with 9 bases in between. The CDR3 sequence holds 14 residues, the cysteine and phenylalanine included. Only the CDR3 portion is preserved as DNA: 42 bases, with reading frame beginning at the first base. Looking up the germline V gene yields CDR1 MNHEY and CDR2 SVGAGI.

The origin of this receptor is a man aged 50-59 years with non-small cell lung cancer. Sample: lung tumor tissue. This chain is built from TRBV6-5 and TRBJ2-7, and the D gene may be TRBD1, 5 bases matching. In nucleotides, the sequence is TGTGCCAGCAGTTACTCGAGACAGAACTACGAGCAGTACTTC. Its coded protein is CASSYSRQNYEQYF.